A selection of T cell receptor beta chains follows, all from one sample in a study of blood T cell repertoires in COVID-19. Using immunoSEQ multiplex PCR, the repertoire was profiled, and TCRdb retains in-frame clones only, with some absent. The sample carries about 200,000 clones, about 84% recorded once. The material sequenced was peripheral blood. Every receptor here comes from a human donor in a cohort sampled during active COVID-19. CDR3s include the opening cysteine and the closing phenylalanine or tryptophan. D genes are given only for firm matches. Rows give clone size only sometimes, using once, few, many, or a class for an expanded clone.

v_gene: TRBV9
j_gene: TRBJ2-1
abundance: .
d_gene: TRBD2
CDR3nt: TGTGCCAGCAGCGTGACTAGCGGCTCCTACAATGAGCAGTTCTTC
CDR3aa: CASSVTSGSYNEQFF

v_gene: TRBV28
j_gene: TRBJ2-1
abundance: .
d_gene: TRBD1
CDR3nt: TGTGCCAGCTTCTCCGGGACAGCGCCGTCGACTTACAATGAGCAGTTCTTC
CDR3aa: CASFSGTAPSTYNEQFF

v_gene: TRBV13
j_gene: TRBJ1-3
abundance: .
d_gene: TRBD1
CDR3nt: TGTGCCAGCAGCGTACCCACAGGGGGCGCCTCTGGAAACACCATATATTTT
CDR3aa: CASSVPTGGASGNTIYF

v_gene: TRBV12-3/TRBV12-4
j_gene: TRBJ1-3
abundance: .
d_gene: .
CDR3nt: TGTGCCAGCAGTTTATGGCGGCGGGACACCATATATTTT
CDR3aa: CASSLWRRDTIYF

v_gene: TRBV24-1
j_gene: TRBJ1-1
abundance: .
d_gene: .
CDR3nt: TGTGCCACCAGTGATCCAGGGAGGACTGAAGCTTTCTTT
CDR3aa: CATSDPGRTEAFF

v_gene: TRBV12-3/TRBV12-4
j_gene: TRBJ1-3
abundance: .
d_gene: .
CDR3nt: TGTGCCAGCAGTCCACTTGGAAACACCATATATTTT
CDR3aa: CASSPLGNTIYF

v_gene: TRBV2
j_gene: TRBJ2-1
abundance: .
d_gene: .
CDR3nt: TGTGCCAGCGAAGCTAGCCATGAGCAGTTCTTC
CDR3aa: CASEASHEQFF

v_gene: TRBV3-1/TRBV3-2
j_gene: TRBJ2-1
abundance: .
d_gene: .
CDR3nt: TGTGCCAGCAAGCATCCGGGGGACAATGAGCAGTTCTTC
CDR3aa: CASKHPGDNEQFF

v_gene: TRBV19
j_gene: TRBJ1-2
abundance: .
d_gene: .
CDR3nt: TGTGCCAGTAGTATGCTAGGGACTACCTATGGCTACACCTTC
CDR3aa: CASSMLGTTYGYTF

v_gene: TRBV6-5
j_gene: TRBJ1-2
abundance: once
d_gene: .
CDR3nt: TGTGCCAGCAGTTACGGTCGCGGGACGGCTTATGGCTACACCTTC
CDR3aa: CASSYGRGTAYGYTF

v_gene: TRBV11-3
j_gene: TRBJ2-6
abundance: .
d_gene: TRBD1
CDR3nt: TGTGCCAGCAGCTACGGGACAGGCATCTCTGGGGCCAACGTCCTGACTTTC
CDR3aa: CASSYGTGISGANVLTF

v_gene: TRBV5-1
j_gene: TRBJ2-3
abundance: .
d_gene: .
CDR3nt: TGCGCCAGCAGCTTTAACGCGGGGGCTAGCACAGATACGCAGTATTTT
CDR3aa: CASSFNAGASTDTQYF

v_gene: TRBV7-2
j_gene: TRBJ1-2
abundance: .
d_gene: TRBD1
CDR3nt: TGTGCCAGCAGCGTTAACAGGGGAGCTAACTATGGCTACACCTTC
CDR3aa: CASSVNRGANYGYTF

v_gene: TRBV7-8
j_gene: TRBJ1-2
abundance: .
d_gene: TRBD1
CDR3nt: TGTGCCAGCAGCTTAGCGGCGACAGGGTTTACACCTAACTATGGCTACACCTTC
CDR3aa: CASSLAATGFTPNYGYTF

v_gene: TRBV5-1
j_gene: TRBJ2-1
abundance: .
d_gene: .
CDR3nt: TGCGCCAGCAGCTTGGCCGGACAATACGGCAATGAGCAGTTCTTC
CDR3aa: CASSLAGQYGNEQFF

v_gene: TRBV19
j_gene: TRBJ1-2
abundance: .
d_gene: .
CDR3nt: TGTGCCAGTAGTTCACCAGGGGCAGGGAGACTTTATGGCTACACCTTC
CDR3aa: CASSSPGAGRLYGYTF

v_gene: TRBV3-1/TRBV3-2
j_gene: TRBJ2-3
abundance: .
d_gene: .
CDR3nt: TGTGCCAGCAGCCAGTCCGTCAGAGGTGATACGCAGTATTTT
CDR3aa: CASSQSVRGDTQYF

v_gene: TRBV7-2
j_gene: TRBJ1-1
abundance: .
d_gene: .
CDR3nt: TGTGCCAGCAGCTTAAACACCATGAACACTGAAGCTTTCTTT
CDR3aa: CASSLNTMNTEAFF

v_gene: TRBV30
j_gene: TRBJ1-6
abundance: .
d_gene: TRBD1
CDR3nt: TGTGCCTGGAGTGGACAGGGTGGACCAAATTCACCCCTCCACTTT
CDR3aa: CAWSGQGGPNSPLHF

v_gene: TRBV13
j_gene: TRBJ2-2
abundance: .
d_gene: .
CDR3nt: TGTGCCAGCAGCTCAACGTCAGGGGGGTACGGGGAGCTGTTTTTT
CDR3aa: CASSSTSGGYGELFF

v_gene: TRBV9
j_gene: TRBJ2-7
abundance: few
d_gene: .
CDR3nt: TGTGCCAGCAGCGTAGGGGACATGAGCTCCTACGAGCAGTACTTC
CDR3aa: CASSVGDMSSYEQYF

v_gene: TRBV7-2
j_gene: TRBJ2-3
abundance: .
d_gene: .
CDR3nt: TGTGCCAGCAGCTTAGGTGGCGGGGCAGATACGCAGTATTTT
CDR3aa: CASSLGGGADTQYF

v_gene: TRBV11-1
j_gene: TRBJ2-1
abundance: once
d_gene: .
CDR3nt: TGTGCCAGCAGCTTAAACACAGGGAGTGGTGAGCAGTTCTTC
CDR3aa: CASSLNTGSGEQFF

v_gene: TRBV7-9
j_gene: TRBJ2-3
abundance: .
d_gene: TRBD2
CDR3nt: TGTGCCAGCAGCACGGGACTAGCGGCGGTGGATACGCAGTATTTT
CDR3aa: CASSTGLAAVDTQYF

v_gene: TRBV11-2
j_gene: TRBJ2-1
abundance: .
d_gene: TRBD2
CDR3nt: TGTGCCAGCACCTCTATCACTAGCGGGTTATACAATGAGCAGTTCTTC
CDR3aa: CASTSITSGLYNEQFF

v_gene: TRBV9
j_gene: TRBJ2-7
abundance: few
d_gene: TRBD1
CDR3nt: TGTGCCAGCAGCGTGGGACAGGGGTTTAACGAGCAGTACTTC
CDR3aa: CASSVGQGFNEQYF

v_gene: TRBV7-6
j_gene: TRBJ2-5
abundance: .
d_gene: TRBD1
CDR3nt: TGTGAACTCCCGGGGACAGCTTGCCAAGAGACCCAGTACTTC
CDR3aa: CELPGTACQETQYF

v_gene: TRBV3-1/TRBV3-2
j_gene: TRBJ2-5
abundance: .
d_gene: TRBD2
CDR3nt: TGTGCCAGCAGCCTAGCGGGAGCCAAAGAGACCCAGTACTTC
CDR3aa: CASSLAGAKETQYF

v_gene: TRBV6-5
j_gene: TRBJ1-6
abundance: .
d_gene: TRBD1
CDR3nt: TGTGCCAGCAGCTTGACAGGGGGCAGGGGGTCACCCCTCCACTTT
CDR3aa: CASSLTGGRGSPLHF

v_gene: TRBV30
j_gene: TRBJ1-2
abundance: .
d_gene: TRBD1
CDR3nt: TGTGCCTGCCCGGGACAGGGGGCCGGTGGCTACACCTTC
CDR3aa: CACPGQGAGGYTF

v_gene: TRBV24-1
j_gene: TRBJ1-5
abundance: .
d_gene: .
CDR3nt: TGTGCCACCAGTGATGGCGACAATATCAATCAGCCCCAGCATTTT
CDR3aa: CATSDGDNINQPQHF

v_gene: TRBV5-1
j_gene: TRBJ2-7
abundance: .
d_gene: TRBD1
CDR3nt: TGCGCCAGCAGGAGCGAGTCAGGGGGCCGGGACGAGCAGTACTTC
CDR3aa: CASRSESGGRDEQYF

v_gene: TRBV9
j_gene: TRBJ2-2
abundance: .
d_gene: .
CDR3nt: TGTGCCAGCAGGAAGGGGACAACGAACACCGGGGAGCTGTTTTTT
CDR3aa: CASRKGTTNTGELFF

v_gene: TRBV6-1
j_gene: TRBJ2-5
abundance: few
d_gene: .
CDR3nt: TGTGCCAGCAGTGAAATTCCAGGGAAGACCCAGTACTTC
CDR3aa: CASSEIPGKTQYF

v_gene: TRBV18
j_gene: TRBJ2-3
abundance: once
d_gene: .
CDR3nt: TGTGCCAGCTCGGGGGCGCCAGGCAGCGAGGGGGATACGCAGTATTTT
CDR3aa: CASSGAPGSEGDTQYF

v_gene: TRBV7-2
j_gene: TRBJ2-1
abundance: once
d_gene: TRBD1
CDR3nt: TGTGCCAGCAGCGTACAGGGGTTTAACCATGAGCAGTTCTTC
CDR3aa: CASSVQGFNHEQFF